Listed here are 26 T cell receptor beta chains from one sample, sequenced in a study of metastatic and nonmetastatic thyroid tumors. TCRdb recomputed clones from the PCR reads via MiXCR. The table records about 30,000 clones, 20% to 25% of them present only once. Before thyroid surgery, none of the patients had received any treatment. Sequences were obtained from blood. The receptors stem from a female donor with papillary thyroid cancer or a benign thyroid nodule (not recorded which). Some clones in this sample may be carry-over from other donors' samples.

This clone showed up many times. V and J are TRBV5-1 and TRBJ1-3; D not certain. This CDR3 is 16 amino acids long. V lost 0 bases to trimming and J lost 0 bases, with 10 bases between them. In germline, CDR1 is SGHRS, CDR2 YFSETQ. The DNA for the CDR3 is TGCGCCAGCAGCTTGGCGGGCCCCGACTCTGGAAACACCATATATTTT. Protein product: CASSLAGPDSGNTIYF.

As to this clone: At one end the junction does not follow the germline gene, possibly because of a read error. Other DNA sequences from this sample encode an identical CDR3 as well. The chain combines TRBV6-5 with TRBJ1-3; D unresolved. The CDR3 has 14 residues. Germline V gene sequence: CDR1 MNHEY, CDR2 SVGAGI. CDR3 in DNA: TGTGCCAGCAGTTACGGAAGCTCTGGAAACACAATATATTTT. This encodes CASSYGSSGNTIYF.

This clone was observed many times. The V call is TRBV7-9, the J call TRBJ1-1; 7 bases fit TRBD1. The CDR3 has 14 amino acids. Germline V lookup: CDR1 SEHNR, CDR2 FQNEAQ (reference sequence). V was pared by 4 bases and J by 3 bases, with 5 bases of the junction left unmatched. The CDR3 DNA reads as TGTGCCAGCAGCTCGACAGGGAGGGACACTGAAGCTTTCTTT. Protein: CASSSTGRDTEAFF.

This clone was counted at least ten times. This sample includes further DNA sequences coding for the same CDR3. The chain is built from TRBV18 and TRBJ2-4; no definite D call. This CDR3 contains 17 residues. The V and J ends lost 5 bases and 3 bases respectively, with 20 bases between them. Germline V CDR1 and CDR2: KGHSH, LQKENI. The CDR3 region is CASSTAHQVGVKNIQYF. The DNA of the CDR3 is TGTGCCAGCTCAACTGCTCACCAGGTCGGAGTCAAAAACATTCAGTACTTC.

The rearrangement uses TRBV5-1 and TRBJ2-1; D possibly corresponds to TRBD2 (5 bases). Trimming took 2 bases from V and 10 from J, leaving 22 bases between them. Germline V CDR1 and CDR2: SGHRS, YFSETQ. The CDR3 length is 16 residues. The CDR3 spells CASSLSTRSGWREQFF. Written as DNA, the CDR3 is TGCGCCAGCAGCTTAAGTACTAGATCTGGTTGGCGGGAGCAGTTCTTC.

Details on this clone: A much larger clone differs from this one at a single base, so this may be a read error. The rearrangement links TRBV7-9 to TRBJ2-1; the D gene is possibly TRBD2 (5 bases). CDR3 size: 11 residues. CDR1 SEHNR and CDR2 FQNEAQ come from the germline V gene (reference sequence). The CDR3 DNA follows: TGTGCCATCAGCTTTAGCGCTGAGCAGTTCTTC. It is translated as CAISFSAEQFF.

This clone was seen many times. This chain joins TRBV2 and TRBJ2-7, with TRBD1 matching 8 bases. The CDR3 is 16 amino acids. CDR1 is SNHLY, CDR2 FYNNEI, per germline. With V trimmed by 6 bases and J by 5 bases, 15 bases remained unmatched. The CDR3 here is CASSRSKQGGGHEQYF. The CDR3 coding sequence is TGTGCCAGCAGCCGCTCAAAACAGGGGGGAGGTCACGAGCAGTACTTC.

This clone was counted ten times or more. This sequence joins TRBV18 and TRBJ2-6, with a weak D call TRBD1 (5 bases). The CDR3 loop spans 16 amino acids. Germline V lookup: CDR1 KGHSH, CDR2 LQKENI. Trimming shortened V by 4 bases and J by 0 bases, and 10 bases separated the two germline ends. CDR3 in DNA: TGTGCCAGCTCACAATCACAGGTCTCTGGGGCCAACGTCCTGACTTTC. This encodes CASSQSQVSGANVLTF.

This clone has a count of ten or more. The chain couples TRBV5-4 to TRBJ2-3; 7 positions agree with TRBD2. The J segment lost 5 bases and the V segment lost 0 bases, leaving 6 bases of the junction unmatched. The CDR3 has 15 amino acids. CDR1 and CDR2 (germline): SGHNT, YYREEE (reference sequence). CDR3 nucleotides: TGTGCCAGCAGCTTGGCAGGGACTATTGAAGATACGCAGTATTTT. Amino acids: CASSLAGTIEDTQYF.

As concerns this clone: In this CDR3 the conserved last residue, phenylalanine or tryptophan, is missing, so a read error is likely. The DNA is left out, because the CDR3 cannot be placed on it with certainty; the CDR3 is given as TCRdb lists it. The chain has TRBV28 and TRBJ1-2. Inclusive of both ends, the CDR3 amounts to 9 amino acids. Germline V gives CDR1 MDHEN, CDR2 SYDVKM. The CDR3 sequence: CASRYPPIN.

This clone was observed at least ten times. The chain couples TRBV5-4 to TRBJ1-3; weak D call: TRBD1 (5 bases). The germline V and J ends were trimmed by 0 bases and 0 bases, with 7 bases remaining between them. Germline V gene data show CDR1 as SGHNT and CDR2 as YYREEE (reference sequence). CDR3 length equals 15 residues. The CDR3 DNA sequence: TGTGCCAGCAGCTTGGGGGGGGGCTCTGGAAACACCATATATTTT. Protein: CASSLGGGSGNTIYF.

The chain has TRBV12-3 or TRBV12-4 and TRBJ1-5; tentative D call: TRBD1 (5 bases). V lost 5 bases, J lost 4 bases, and 9 bases lay in between. This CDR3 is 13 amino acids long. CDR3: CASSRGGNQPQHF. CDR3 sequence (DNA): TGTGCCAGCAGTCGCGGGGGGAATCAGCCCCAGCATTTT.

This clone has a handful of counts. The J gene is TRBJ2-1, the V gene TRBV6-1; 8 bases are shared with TRBD1. Germline CDR1 is MNHNS and CDR2 is SASEGT. The CDR3 extends over 14 amino acids. The CDR3 DNA is TGTGCTACCGTGCGGACAGGGTTCTACAATGAGCAGTTCTTC. The encoded protein is CATVRTGFYNEQFF.

This clone has a count of ten or more. J is TRBJ2-7 and V is TRBV30, with TRBD1 matching 9 bases. There are 16 residues in the CDR3. The V segment lost 0 bases and the J segment 2 bases; nucleotides outside the gene matches: 8. CDR1 and CDR2 (germline): GTSNPN, SVGIG (reference sequence). The DNA of the CDR3 is TGTGCCTGGAGTGTCGATCCCGGGACAGGGACCTACGAGCAGTACTTC. Its translation is CAWSVDPGTGTYEQYF.

In its sample, this clone is medium-sized. The rearrangement joins TRBV6-1 to TRBJ2-1; D possibly corresponds to TRBD2 (6 bases). V lost 5 bases, J lost 7 bases, and 18 bases lay in between. The V gene's germline CDR1 is MNHNS and CDR2 SASEGT. The CDR3 contains 15 residues. DNA of the CDR3: TGTGCCAGCAGTCTGAGCGGGCAAGGACGGAATGAGCAGTTCTTC. Translation gives CASSLSGQGRNEQFF.

This clone was seen only a few times. The chain uses TRBV24-1 and TRBJ2-3; 11 nucleotides match TRBD2. The V gene's germline CDR1 is KGHDR and CDR2 SFDVKD. The V gene end was trimmed by 3 bases and the J gene end by 4 bases; junction bases not matched to a gene: 8. The CDR3 covers 17 residues. CDR3 nucleotides: TGTGCCACCAGTGATGCCTTACTAGCGGGAGTTTCAGATACGCAGTATTTT. As protein: CATSDALLAGVSDTQYF.

The chain has TRBV5-1 and TRBJ2-7, with TRBD1 matching over 9 bases. There are 13 residues in the CDR3. Germline V gene lookup returns CDR1 SGHRS and CDR2 YFSETQ. The trim removed 4 bases at V and 3 bases at J, leaving 2 bases unmatched. CDR3 protein: CASSTGQGYEQYF. The CDR3 nucleotides are TGCGCCAGCAGCACGGGACAGGGCTACGAGCAGTACTTC.

At least ten counts were recorded for this clone. In DNA, the CDR3 is TGCAGTGCTGTACCCACAGATACGCAGTATTTT. This sequence encodes CSAVPTDTQYF. The V and J genes are TRBV20-1 and TRBJ2-3; D is unresolved. Deletions cut 5 bases from V and 2 bases from J, with 5 bases between. Germline CDR1 reads DFQATT; CDR2 reads SNEGSKA (reference sequence). CDR3 length equals 11 residues.

This chain links TRBV12-5 with TRBJ2-3, with D perhaps TRBD1 (6 bases). Germline assignment: CDR1 LGHNT and CDR2 FRNRAP. There are 15 residues in the CDR3. Trimming took 8 bases from V and 2 from J, leaving 17 bases between them. The CDR3 bases are TGTGCTAGTACAACCGGGACAACCCACACAGATACGCAGTATTTT. Protein sequence: CASTTGTTHTDTQYF.

Regarding this clone: Possible read error: a much larger clone is one base away. Other DNA variants within this sample encode the same CDR3. V and J are TRBV4-3 and TRBJ2-2, with 7 bases fitting TRBD2. V lost 3 bases, J lost 0 bases, and 4 bases stayed unmatched. The CDR3 covers 16 residues. Per the germline V gene, CDR1 is LGHNA and CDR2 is YSLEER. Here the CDR3 DNA reads TGCGCCAGCAGCCACTCGAGCGGGGCGAACACCGGGGAGCTGTTTTTT. The encoded protein is CASSHSSGANTGELFF.

The sample holds many counts of this clone. The same CDR3 also results from other DNA sequences found in this sample. V and J are TRBV18 and TRBJ1-4; D remains ambiguous. Trimming cost V 2 bases and J 4 bases, with 8 bases left between them. The CDR3 covers 14 residues. CDR1 and CDR2 from the germline V gene are KGHSH and LQKENI. The CDR3 sequence: CASSPGENNEKLFF. For the CDR3, the DNA is TGTGCCAGCTCACCAGGAGAGAATAATGAAAAACTGTTTTTT. The full variable domain, completed using reference TRBV18 and TRBJ1-4, is NAGVMQNPRHLVRRRGQEARLRCSPMKGHSHVYWYRQLPEEGLKFMVYLQKENIIDESGMPKERFSAEFPKEGPSILRIQQVVRGDSAAYFCASSPGENNEKLFFGSGTQLSVL.

At least ten counts were recorded for this clone. The chain has TRBV2 and TRBJ1-4; D gene unclear. CDR3 size: 15 residues. The germline V and J ends were trimmed by 1 base and 8 bases, with 14 bases remaining between them. From germline, CDR1 is SNHLY and CDR2 FYNNEI. The CDR3 DNA follows: TGTGCCAGCAGTGAAGTCGGAGGGTCCCGGGAAAAACTGTTTTTT. Amino acids: CASSEVGGSREKLFF.

This clone appeared many times. The junction departs from germline at one end; a sequencing error may be responsible. The chain joins TRBV7-8 to TRBJ2-1; 10 positions match TRBD2. This CDR3 contains 16 residues. The germline CDR1 and CDR2 sequences are SGHVS and FQNEAQ. The CDR3 here is CASNLAGGGRADEQFF. Written as DNA, the CDR3 is TGTGCCAGCAACTTAGCGGGGGGCGGGAGGGCCGATGAGCAGTTCTTC.

This clone has a count of ten or more. V usage is TRBV19 and J usage is TRBJ2-3, with unresolved D. The germline V and J ends were trimmed by 5 bases and 2 bases, with 5 bases remaining between them. From germline, CDR1 is LNHDA and CDR2 SQIVND (reference sequence). This CDR3 comprises 12 residues. Written as DNA, the CDR3 is TGTGCCAGTAGTGGGCTCACAGATACGCAGTATTTT. This codes for CASSGLTDTQYF.

CDR3 amino acids: CATSSSGAVSEQYF. CDR3 nucleotide sequence: TGTGCCACCAGCAGCTCCGGCGCTGTGTCCGAGCAGTACTTC. The gene calls are TRBV15 and TRBJ2-7, with unresolved D. V lost 3 bases and J lost 6, with 15 bases in between. The CDR3 totals 14 residues. Germline values: CDR1 LNHNV, CDR2 YYDKDF (reference sequence).

This clone was seen ten or more times. The rearrangement links TRBV19 to TRBJ1-5; TRBD1 might be the D (5 bases). Germline CDR1 and CDR2: LNHDA and SQIVND (reference sequence). V shed 0 bases and J shed 7 bases, with 13 bases lying between them. The CDR3 has 15 residues. CDR3 region: CASSIEKGPSQPQHF. The CDR3 DNA is TGTGCCAGTAGTATAGAAAAGGGACCGTCCCAGCCCCAGCATTTT.